Sequencing of this T cell receptor (beta chain) was carried out in a study of siplizumab effects on memory and regulatory T cells. V lost 5 bases to trimming and J lost 4 bases, with 14 bases between them. The CDR3 runs to 14 residues. The germline V gene encodes CDR1 SGHAT and CDR2 FQDESV (reference sequence). Details on this clone: Its antigen remains unidentified.

TCR templates, around 9.3 x 10^4 per sample, were assayed. Here immunoSEQ multiplex PCR was the method, and the copy in TCRdb shows in-frame clones only, minus some. The table lists approximately 110,000 clones, approximately 94% of them singletons. Study-wide results and caveats: Sequences that were alloreactive and traceable to unstimulated CD4+ memory cells were significantly reduced by siplizumab.

The TCR was taken from a human donor in good health. V is TRBV11-1 and J is TRBJ1-2; TRBD1 is a possible D gene (5 bases). The sequenced sample was CD4+ T cells sorted from blood. The chain's CDR3 is CASSLVTGSYGYTF. The CDR3 region has the DNA TGTGCCAGCAGCCTGGTTACAGGTAGCTATGGCTACACCTTC.